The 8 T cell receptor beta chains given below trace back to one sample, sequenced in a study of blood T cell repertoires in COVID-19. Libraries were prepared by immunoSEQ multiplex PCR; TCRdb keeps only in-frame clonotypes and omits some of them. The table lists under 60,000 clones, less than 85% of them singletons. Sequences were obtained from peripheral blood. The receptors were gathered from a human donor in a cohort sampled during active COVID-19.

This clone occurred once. For the CDR3, the DNA is TGTGCCAGCAGCCCAGGACAGGGGACCTACGAGCAGTACTTC. This codes for CASSPGQGTYEQYF. This chain links TRBV11-2 with TRBJ2-7; 9 bases map to TRBD1. CDR3 size: 14 residues. In germline, CDR1 is SGHAT, CDR2 FQNNGV. With V trimmed by 5 bases and J by 2 bases, 4 bases remained unmatched.

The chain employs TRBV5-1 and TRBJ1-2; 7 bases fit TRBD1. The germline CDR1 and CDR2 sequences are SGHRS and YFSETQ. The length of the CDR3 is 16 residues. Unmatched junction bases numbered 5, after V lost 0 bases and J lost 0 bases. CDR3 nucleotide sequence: TGCGCCAGCAGCTTGGGGGCCCAGGGGGCTAACTATGGCTACACCTTC. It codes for CASSLGAQGANYGYTF.

The CDR3 reads CASSELQGAVSGYTF. In DNA form, the CDR3 reads TGTGCCAGCAGTGAACTGCAGGGGGCTGTGTCTGGCTACACCTTC. V usage is TRBV2 and J usage is TRBJ1-2; TRBD1 aligns across 8 bases. J lost 7 bases, V lost 2 bases, and 9 bases had no gene match. Germline V gene lookup returns CDR1 SNHLY and CDR2 FYNNEI. CDR3 length: 15 residues. The whole variable domain, remainder taken from reference TRBV2 and TRBJ1-2, is EPEVTQTPSHQVTQMGQEVILRCVPISNHLYFYWYRQILGQKVEFLVSFYNNEISEKSEIFDDQFSVERPDGSNFTLKIRSTKLEDSAMYFCASSELQGAVSGYTFGSGTRLTVV.

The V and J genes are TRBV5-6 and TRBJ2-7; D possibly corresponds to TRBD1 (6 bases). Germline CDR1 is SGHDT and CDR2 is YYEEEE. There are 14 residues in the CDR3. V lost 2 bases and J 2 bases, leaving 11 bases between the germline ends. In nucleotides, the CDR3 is TGTGCCAGCAGCTTTTCAGGGGCCGCCTACGAGCAGTACTTC. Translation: CASSFSGAAYEQYF.

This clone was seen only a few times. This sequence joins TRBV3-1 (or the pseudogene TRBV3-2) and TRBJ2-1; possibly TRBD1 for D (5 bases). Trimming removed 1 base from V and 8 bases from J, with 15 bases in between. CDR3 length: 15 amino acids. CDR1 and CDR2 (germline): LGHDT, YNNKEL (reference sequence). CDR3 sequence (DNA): TGTGCCAGCAGCCAAGGGACAACCCCTAGGGATGAGCAGTTCTTC. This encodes CASSQGTTPRDEQFF.

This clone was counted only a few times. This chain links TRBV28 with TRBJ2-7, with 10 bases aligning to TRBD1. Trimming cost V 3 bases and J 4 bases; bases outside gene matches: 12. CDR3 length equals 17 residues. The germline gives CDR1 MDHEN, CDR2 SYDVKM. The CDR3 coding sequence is TGTGCCAGCAGTTTCAATATAGGGGACAGGGGAACGTACGAGCAGTACTTC. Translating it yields CASSFNIGDRGTYEQYF.

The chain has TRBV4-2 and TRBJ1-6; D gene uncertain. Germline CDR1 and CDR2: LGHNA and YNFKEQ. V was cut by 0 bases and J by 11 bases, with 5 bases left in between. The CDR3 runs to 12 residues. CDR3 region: CASSQDTAPLHF. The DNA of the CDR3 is TGTGCCAGCAGCCAAGATACGGCACCCCTCCACTTT.

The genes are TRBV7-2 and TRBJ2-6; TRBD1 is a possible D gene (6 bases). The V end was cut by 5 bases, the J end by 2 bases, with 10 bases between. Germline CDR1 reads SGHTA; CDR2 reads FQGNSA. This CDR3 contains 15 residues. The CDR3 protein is CASSPPGAGANVLTF. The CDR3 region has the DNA TGTGCCAGCAGCCCCCCAGGGGCTGGGGCCAACGTCCTGACTTTC.